The 30 T cell receptor beta chains reported below all come from one sample, sequenced in a study of blood T cell repertoires in COVID-19. Assay used: immunoSEQ multiplex PCR; TCRdb lists only in-frame clones, some missing. This table has about 140,000 clones, more than 80% appearing once. Source material: PBMCs or T cells enriched from blood (not recorded which). Source of these receptors: a woman between 18 and 30 years old who had been exposed to COVID-19.

The J gene is TRBJ2-2, the V gene TRBV27; tentative D call: TRBD1 (6 bases). Germline assignment: CDR1 MNHEY and CDR2 SMNVEV (reference sequence). The V end was cut by 3 bases, the J end by 5 bases, with 19 bases between. The CDR3 has 17 amino acids. The CDR3 protein is CASSFFLDRRPTGELFF. The CDR3 DNA sequence: TGTGCCAGCAGTTTTTTTCTTGACAGGCGTCCGACCGGGGAGCTGTTTTTT.

The chain joins TRBV12-3 or TRBV12-4 to TRBJ1-1, with D perhaps matching TRBD1 (5 bases). This CDR3 is built from 13 residues. V dropped 6 bases and J dropped 7 bases, with 15 bases sitting between them. DNA for the CDR3: TGTGCCAGCAGCTTCACAGGATTTGTTGAAGCTTTCTTT. It specifies CASSFTGFVEAFF.

The J gene is TRBJ2-2, the V gene TRBV11-2, with 16 bases lining up with TRBD2. The CDR3 loop spans 19 amino acids. V shed 5 bases and J 4 bases; nucleotides not matched to a gene: 10. Germline-derived CDR1 and CDR2 are SGHAT and FQNNGV. CDR3 in amino acids: CASSRPLGLAGGVTGELFF. The CDR3 nucleotides are TGTGCCAGCAGCCGACCCCTGGGACTAGCGGGAGGGGTCACCGGGGAGCTGTTTTTT.

The chain carries TRBV27 and TRBJ1-2; D remains ambiguous. The germline V gene encodes CDR1 MNHEY and CDR2 SMNVEV (reference sequence). Trimming shortened V by 0 bases and J by 0 bases, and 11 bases separated the two germline ends. The CDR3 contains 16 residues. This chain's CDR3 is CASSLSSGRTNYGYTF. The CDR3 nucleotides read TGTGCCAGCAGTTTATCGAGCGGGAGAACTAACTATGGCTACACCTTC.

The V and J genes are TRBV18 and TRBJ2-3, with 11 bases aligning to TRBD2. V lost 2 bases and J lost 4; bases outside the gene matches: 14. The length of the CDR3 is 19 residues. Germline CDR1 and CDR2: KGHSH and LQKENI. The CDR3 is CASSPYSTTSGILADTQYF. The CDR3 bases are TGTGCCAGCTCACCATATTCGACGACTAGCGGGATTTTAGCAGATACGCAGTATTTT. Variable domain in full (rest from reference TRBV18 and TRBJ2-3): NAGVMQNPRHLVRRRGQEARLRCSPMKGHSHVYWYRQLPEEGLKFMVYLQKENIIDESGMPKERFSAEFPKEGPSILRIQQVVRGDSAAYFCASSPYSTTSGILADTQYFGPGTRLTVL.

The chain recombines TRBV9 with TRBJ2-7, with 7 bases that match TRBD2. CDR3 length equals 14 residues. The germline CDR1 and CDR2 sequences are SGDLS and YYNGEE. The junction had 1 base not matched to a gene; V was cut back by 1 base and J by 0 bases. The CDR3 sequence: CASSVSGTSYEQYF. CDR3 nucleotides: TGTGCCAGCAGCGTAAGCGGGACCTCCTACGAGCAGTACTTC.

The V gene is TRBV5-4, the J gene TRBJ2-2; 7 bases are a match to TRBD2. In germline, CDR1 is SGHNT, CDR2 YYREEE (reference sequence). V was clipped by 2 bases and J by 2 bases; unmatched bases: 3. The CDR3 covers 15 residues. This CDR3 reads CASSFGGRNTGELFF. The CDR3 DNA reads TGTGCCAGCAGCTTTGGCGGGAGAAACACCGGGGAGCTGTTTTTT.

The V and J genes are TRBV7-9 and TRBJ2-5, with D possibly being TRBD1 (5 bases). V shed 0 bases and J shed 10 bases, with 9 bases lying between them. The CDR3 is 12 amino acids. The germline V gene has CDR1 SEHNR and CDR2 FQNEAQ (reference sequence). The CDR3 DNA is TGTGCCAGCAGCTTAGCGTTTACAGGCCAGTACTTC. Its protein product is CASSLAFTGQYF.

The chain joins TRBV28 to TRBJ2-7, with D unresolved. Germline values: CDR1 MDHEN, CDR2 SYDVKM. The length of the CDR3 is 12 residues. Trimming stripped 4 bases from V and 3 bases from J, with 7 bases between. The CDR3 DNA is TGTGCCAGCAGTTCGAACAACTACGAGCAGTACTTC. Translated, it gives CASSSNNYEQYF. The complete variable domain, with remaining parts taken from reference TRBV28 and TRBJ2-7, reads DVKVTQSSRYLVKRTGEKVFLECVQDMDHENMFWYRQDPGLGLRLIYFSYDVKMKEKGDIPEGYSVSREKKERFSLILESASTNQTSMYLCASSSNNYEQYFGPGTRLTVT.

The chain is built from TRBV28 and TRBJ2-2, with D unresolved. V was trimmed by 5 bases and J by 6 bases, leaving 16 bases between them. Germline lookup yields CDR1 MDHEN and CDR2 SYDVKM. This CDR3 spans 15 amino acids. The chain's CDR3 is CASSPPPLDAGELFF. The DNA for the CDR3 is TGTGCCAGCAGTCCACCCCCCTTAGATGCCGGGGAGCTGTTTTTT.

A few counts support this clone. This chain uses TRBV27 with TRBJ1-5, with D perhaps matching TRBD1 (6 bases). The germline CDR1 and CDR2 sequences are MNHEY and SMNVEV (reference sequence). Trimming cost V 6 bases and J 3 bases, with 15 bases left between them. The CDR3 loop spans 15 amino acids. The CDR3 DNA reads TGTGCCAGCAGGGCCTCAGGGGCAAACAATCAGCCCCAGCATTTT. Its protein is CASRASGANNQPQHF.

The rearrangement uses TRBV10-3 and TRBJ1-5; TRBD1 matches 7 bases. Unmatched junction bases numbered 10, after V lost 5 bases and J lost 0 bases. The CDR3 runs 17 residues. Germline V gives CDR1 ENHRY, CDR2 SYGVKD. The CDR3: CAISPGTDSNSNQPQHF. The CDR3 region has the DNA TGTGCCATCAGTCCAGGGACAGATTCAAATAGCAATCAGCCCCAGCATTTT.

The chain links TRBV4-2 to TRBJ2-1; 10 bases are shared with TRBD2. The CDR3 has 17 residues. CDR1 is LGHNA, CDR2 YNFKEQ, per germline. Trimming at V came to 4 bases and at J to 3 bases, leaving 9 bases not matched to a gene. CDR3 bases: TGTGCCAGCAGCCGGAGTTCCGGGACTAGCGACTACAATGAGCAGTTCTTC. It specifies CASSRSSGTSDYNEQFF.

This clone was observed once. The rearrangement joins TRBV12-5 to TRBJ2-1; 15 positions agree with TRBD2. CDR1 LGHNT and CDR2 FRNRAP come from the germline V gene. The CDR3 extends over 15 amino acids. Trimming removed 3 bases from V and 7 bases from J; junction bases left unmatched: 1. This CDR3 reads CASGFGTSGRNEQFF. For the CDR3, the DNA is TGTGCTAGTGGTTTTGGGACTAGCGGGAGGAATGAGCAGTTCTTC.

The chain uses TRBV18 and TRBJ2-7, with 7 bases matching TRBD2. The trim removed 3 bases at V and 6 bases at J, leaving 11 bases unmatched. The CDR3 contains 15 residues. Germline V gives CDR1 KGHSH, CDR2 LQKENI. CDR3 sequence (DNA): TGTGCCAGCTCACCGTACCGGGAGGCCTCCCGCGAGCAGTACTTC. It encodes CASSPYREASREQYF.

The rearrangement joins TRBV6-1 to TRBJ1-5, with D perhaps TRBD1 (6 bases). V lost 2 bases to trimming and J lost 1 base, with 15 bases between them. This CDR3 has 17 amino acids. Germline assignment: CDR1 MNHNS and CDR2 SASEGT. The DNA for the CDR3 is TGTGCCAGCAGTGAAAAGGTTAGGGGGTCGAGCAATCAGCCCCAGCATTTT. This encodes CASSEKVRGSSNQPQHF.

This chain joins TRBV5-4 and TRBJ2-7; 7 bases align to TRBD1. Germline CDR1 is SGHNT and CDR2 is YYREEE (reference sequence). V shed 4 bases and J 3 bases; nucleotides not matched to a gene: 10. CDR3 length equals 15 residues. CDR3 DNA sequence: TGTGCCAGCAGCCTTGAATCCGGGACAGTCTACGAGCAGTACTTC. It yields the protein CASSLESGTVYEQYF.

The gene calls are TRBV9 and TRBJ2-6; D is perhaps TRBD2 (5 bases). The V gene's germline CDR1 is SGDLS and CDR2 YYNGEE. This CDR3 has 16 residues. The V and J ends lost 3 bases and 4 bases respectively, with 14 bases between them. CDR3 coding DNA: TGTGCCAGCAGCGCCGGGATTCGGTCCGGGGCCAACGTCCTGACTTTC. Translation: CASSAGIRSGANVLTF.

V usage is TRBV19 and J usage is TRBJ1-2; D is possibly TRBD1 (5 bases). Germline-derived CDR1 and CDR2 are LNHDA and SQIVND (reference sequence). There are 14 residues in the CDR3. Trimming removed 6 bases at V and 7 bases at J, with 18 bases between. CDR3 amino acids: CASSPGVKGGGYTF. The CDR3 DNA reads TGTGCCAGTAGCCCGGGGGTAAAAGGAGGTGGCTACACCTTC.

The chain combines TRBV5-1 with TRBJ1-3; D is perhaps TRBD1 (5 bases). V lost 5 bases and J 5 bases, leaving 11 bases between the germline ends. This CDR3 has 13 amino acids. CDR1 is SGHRS and CDR2 is YFSETQ in the germline V gene. The CDR3 sequence: CASRRDSRNTIYF. In DNA, the CDR3 is TGCGCCAGCAGACGAGACAGCAGAAACACCATATATTTT.

The chain recombines TRBV29-1 with TRBJ2-7; 7 bases map to TRBD1. V was pared by 7 bases and J by 6 bases, with 9 bases of the junction left unmatched. The CDR3 extends over 12 amino acids. Germline V lookup: CDR1 SQVTM, CDR2 ANQGSEA. CDR3 nucleotide sequence: TGCAGCGCCGGACAGGTCCAACGCGAGCAGTACTTC. Protein product: CSAGQVQREQYF.

CDR3 sequence: CAWSVLLERGKNQPQHF. In DNA, the CDR3 is TGTGCCTGGAGTGTCCTACTTGAGAGAGGTAAAAATCAGCCCCAGCATTTT. The chain is built from TRBV30 and TRBJ1-5; D gene unclear. V was cut by 0 bases and J by 4 bases, with 19 bases left in between. This CDR3 region has 17 residues. Germline values: CDR1 GTSNPN, CDR2 SVGIG (reference sequence).

Concerning this clone itself: The sample carries other DNA sequences with the same CDR3. The gene calls are TRBV19 and TRBJ2-5, with TRBD1 matching 10 bases. Germline values: CDR1 LNHDA, CDR2 SQIVND (reference sequence). The junction had 2 bases not matched to a gene; V was cut back by 3 bases and J by 4 bases. The CDR3 length is 14 residues. The CDR3 bases are TGTGCCAGTAGTATGGACAGGGGGAGAGAGACCCAGTACTTC. Translating it yields CASSMDRGRETQYF.

This clone was observed a single time. V is TRBV27 and J is TRBJ2-5; TRBD2 matches at 7 bases. J lost 5 bases, V lost 3 bases, and 6 bases had no gene match. The CDR3 consists of 14 residues. Germline CDR1 MNHEY, CDR2 SMNVEV (reference sequence). The CDR3 loop reads CASSFWGGSETQYF. The DNA of the CDR3 is TGTGCCAGCAGTTTCTGGGGCGGGAGCGAGACCCAGTACTTC.

The V gene is TRBV5-4, the J gene TRBJ2-3; TRBD2 agrees at 10 bases. Trimming removed 0 bases from V and 2 bases from J; junction bases left unmatched: 3. Germline values: CDR1 SGHNT, CDR2 YYREEE (reference sequence). The CDR3 has 16 amino acids. This CDR3 reads CASSLGLAGATDTQYF. In DNA form, the CDR3 reads TGTGCCAGCAGCTTGGGGCTAGCGGGAGCCACAGATACGCAGTATTTT.

This rearrangement joins TRBV19 to TRBJ1-2; 7 bases fit TRBD1. The CDR3 is 13 amino acids. Per germline, CDR1 LNHDA and CDR2 SQIVND (reference sequence). Trimming at V came to 6 bases and at J to 5 bases, leaving 6 bases not matched to a gene. The CDR3 region has the DNA TGTGCCAGTAGGCTGACAGGGCAGTATGGCTACACCTTC. It specifies CASRLTGQYGYTF.

This chain uses TRBV18 with TRBJ2-2, with a tentative D call TRBD2 (5 bases). Trimming removed 1 base at V and 4 bases at J, with 10 bases between. The CDR3 covers 15 residues. Germline CDR1 reads KGHSH; CDR2 reads LQKENI. In DNA, the CDR3 is TGTGCCAGCTCACCACTGAGGGAGCTCACCGGGGAGCTGTTTTTT. This translates into CASSPLRELTGELFF.

In its sample, this clone was seen once. The chain carries TRBV6-4 and TRBJ2-1, with 14 bases lining up with TRBD2. J gave up 7 bases and V 2 bases, and 4 bases lay outside the gene matches. There are 16 residues in the CDR3. Germline lookup yields CDR1 MRHNA and CDR2 SNTAGT. The chain's CDR3 is CASSDGTSGRWNEQFF. Written as DNA, the CDR3 is TGTGCCAGCAGTGACGGGACTAGCGGGAGATGGAATGAGCAGTTCTTC.

This clone was recorded at least ten times. J is TRBJ2-1 and V is TRBV7-9; TRBD2 matches 9 bases. The CDR3 runs 15 residues. After removal of 1 base from V and 8 bases from J, the junction contained 6 bases not matched to a gene. The germline CDR1 and CDR2 sequences are SEHNR and FQNEAQ (reference sequence). The CDR3 nucleotides read TGTGCCAGCAGCTTAGGGCTAGCGGGAAGGTATGAGCAGTTCTTC. Protein sequence: CASSLGLAGRYEQFF.

The chain recombines TRBV13 with TRBJ2-2, with 8 bases fitting TRBD1. The CDR3 is 16 amino acids. CDR1 and CDR2 (germline): PRHDT, FYEKMQ (reference sequence). Trimming removed 5 bases from V and 6 bases from J; junction bases left unmatched: 11. The CDR3 reads CASSNRGDLTAGELFF. The DNA for the CDR3 is TGTGCCAGCAGCAACAGGGGGGACCTGACTGCCGGGGAGCTGTTTTTT.